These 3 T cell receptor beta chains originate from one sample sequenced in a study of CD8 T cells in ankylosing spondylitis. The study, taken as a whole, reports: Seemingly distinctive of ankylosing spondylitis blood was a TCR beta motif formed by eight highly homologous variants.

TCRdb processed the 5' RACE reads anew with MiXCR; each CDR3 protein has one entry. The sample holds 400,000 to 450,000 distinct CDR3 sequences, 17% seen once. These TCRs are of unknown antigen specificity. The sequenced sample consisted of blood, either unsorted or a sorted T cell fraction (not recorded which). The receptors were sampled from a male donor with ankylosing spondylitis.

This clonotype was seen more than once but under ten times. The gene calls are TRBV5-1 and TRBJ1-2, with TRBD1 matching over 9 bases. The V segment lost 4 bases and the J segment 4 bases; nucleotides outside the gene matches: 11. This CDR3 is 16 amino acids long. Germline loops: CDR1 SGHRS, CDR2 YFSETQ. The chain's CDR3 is CASSLGRTGVGYGYTF. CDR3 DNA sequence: TGCGCCAGCAGCCTAGGACGGACAGGGGTTGGCTATGGCTACACCTTC. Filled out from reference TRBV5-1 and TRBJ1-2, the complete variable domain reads KAGVTQTPRYLIKTRGQQVTLSCSPISGHRSVSWYQQTPGQGLQFLFEYFSETQRNKGNFPGRFSGRQFSNSRSEMNVSTLELGDSALYLCASSLGRTGVGYGYTFGSGTRLTVV.

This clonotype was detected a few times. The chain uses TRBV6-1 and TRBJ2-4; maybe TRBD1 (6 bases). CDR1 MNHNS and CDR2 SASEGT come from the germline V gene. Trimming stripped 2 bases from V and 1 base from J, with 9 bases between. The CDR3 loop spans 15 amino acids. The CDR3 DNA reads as TGTGCCAGCAGTGAAACTCAGGGGGCCAAAAACATTCAGTACTTC. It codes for CASSETQGAKNIQYF.

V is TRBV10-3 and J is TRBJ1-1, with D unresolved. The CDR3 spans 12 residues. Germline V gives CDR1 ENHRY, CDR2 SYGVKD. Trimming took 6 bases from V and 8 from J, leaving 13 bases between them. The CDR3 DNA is TGTGCCATCAGGGGGAATGAACGGGAAGCTTTCTTT. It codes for CAIRGNEREAFF.